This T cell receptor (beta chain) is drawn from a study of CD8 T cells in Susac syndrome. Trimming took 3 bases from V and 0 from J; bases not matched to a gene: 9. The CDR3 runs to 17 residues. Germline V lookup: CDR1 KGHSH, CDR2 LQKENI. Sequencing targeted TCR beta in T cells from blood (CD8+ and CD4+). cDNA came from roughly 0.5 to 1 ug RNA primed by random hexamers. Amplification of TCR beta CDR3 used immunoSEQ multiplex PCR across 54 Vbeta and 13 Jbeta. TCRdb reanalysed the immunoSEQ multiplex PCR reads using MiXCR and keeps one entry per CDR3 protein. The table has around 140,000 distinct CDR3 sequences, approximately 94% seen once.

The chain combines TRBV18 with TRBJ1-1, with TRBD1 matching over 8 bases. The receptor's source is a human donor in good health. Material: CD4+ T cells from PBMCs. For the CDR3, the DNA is TGTGCCAGCTCACCCTACGGACAGGGACAATTGAACACTGAAGCTTTCTTT. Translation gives CASSPYGQGQLNTEAFF.